The next 32 T cell receptor beta chains were all read from a single sample in a study of cytomegalovirus exposure and HLA in healthy donors. Primers: 60 Vbeta forward and 13 Jbeta reverse. TCRdb keeps only in-frame clones here, not all; method: immunoSEQ multiplex PCR. This sample yields 110,000 to 150,000 clones, of which approximately 80% are seen a single time; roughly 2.9% belongs to the top ten. The sequencing input was PBMCs. The receptors were gathered from a female donor in good health and CMV-seronegative.

This clone was detected once. The chain recombines TRBV5-4 with TRBJ1-6, with TRBD1 identical over 7 bases. With 4 bases clipped from V and 6 bases from J, the junction kept 10 bases outside the gene matches. The CDR3 has 16 amino acids. Germline V gene sequence: CDR1 SGHNT, CDR2 YYREEE (reference sequence). CDR3 amino acids: CASSQPGQEFNSPLHF. The CDR3 DNA is TGTGCCAGCAGCCAACCTGGACAGGAATTTAATTCACCCCTCCACTTT.

The chain joins TRBV2 to TRBJ2-3; TRBD2 agrees at 13 bases. The V segment lost 7 bases and the J segment 1 base; nucleotides outside the gene matches: 5. CDR1 is SNHLY and CDR2 is FYNNEI in the germline V gene. The CDR3 extends over 16 amino acids. The CDR3 bases are TGTGCCAGCATTTTCACTAGCGGGGGGGGCACAGATACGCAGTATTTT. It is translated as CASIFTSGGGTDTQYF. Full variable domain (outside the CDR3, taken from reference TRBV2 and TRBJ2-3): EPEVTQTPSHQVTQMGQEVILRCVPISNHLYFYWYRQILGQKVEFLVSFYNNEISEKSEIFDDQFSVERPDGSNFTLKIRSTKLEDSAMYFCASIFTSGGGTDTQYFGPGTRLTVL.

The sample holds a few counts of this clone. CDR3: CSGGGGLSYNEQFF. CDR3 nucleotides: TGCAGCGGGGGCGGGGGGCTCTCCTACAATGAGCAGTTCTTC. The rearrangement joins TRBV29-1 to TRBJ2-1, with 8 bases matching TRBD2. This CDR3 comprises 14 residues. V trimming: 7 bases; J trimming: 0 bases; junction bases outside the gene matches: 5. CDR1 and CDR2 from the germline V gene are SQVTM and ANQGSEA.

The chain has TRBV27 and TRBJ1-6; the D is unclear. Germline CDR1 MNHEY, CDR2 SMNVEV (reference sequence). The CDR3 sequence is 18 residues long. Deletions cut 3 bases from V and 6 bases from J, with 21 bases between. The CDR3, as DNA: TGTGCCAGCAGTTTGTCGTGGGCGCCGCAGAGAAGTAATTCACCCCTCCACTTT. The encoded protein is CASSLSWAPQRSNSPLHF.

The chain is built from TRBV9 and TRBJ1-4, with 9 bases lining up with TRBD1. Germline trimming cut 3 bases from V and 8 bases from J; bases unmatched to any gene: 8. Germline V gene data show CDR1 as SGDLS and CDR2 as YYNGEE. This CDR3 is built from 15 residues. The CDR3 DNA reads TGTGCCAGCAGCGATCCCGGGACAGGGAACGAAAAACTGTTTTTT. The encoded protein is CASSDPGTGNEKLFF. Filled out from reference TRBV9 and TRBJ1-4, the complete variable domain reads DSGVTQTPKHLITATGQRVTLRCSPRSGDLSVYWYQQSLDQGLQFLIQYYNGEERAKGNILERFSAQQFPDLHSELNLSSLELGDSALYFCASSDPGTGNEKLFFGSGTQLSVL.

The rearrangement joins TRBV6-6 to TRBJ2-1; 9 bases fit TRBD2. Germline V gives CDR1 MNHNY, CDR2 SVGAGI (reference sequence). V was clipped by 5 bases and J by 9 bases; unmatched bases: 8. The CDR3 has 14 residues. DNA for the CDR3: TGTGCCAGCAGTCGCGGCGGGGGGGAGGGTGAGCAGTTCTTC. This sequence encodes CASSRGGGEGEQFF.

The chain carries TRBV9 and TRBJ1-1, with 7 bases fitting TRBD1. J was trimmed by 4 bases and V by 3 bases; bases with no gene match: 12. The CDR3 runs to 16 residues. Per germline, CDR1 SGDLS and CDR2 YYNGEE. Written as DNA, the CDR3 is TGTGCCAGCAGCGCCGGGGACAGAGTACCCCCCACTGAAGCTTTCTTT. Amino acid sequence: CASSAGDRVPPTEAFF.

This clone has more than one count but fewer than ten. The chain uses TRBV6-1 and TRBJ2-7, with TRBD1 matching over 8 bases. Germline V CDR1 and CDR2: MNHNS, SASEGT. This CDR3 contains 11 residues. With V trimmed by 8 bases and J by 4 bases, 1 base remained unmatched. The CDR3 region has the DNA TGTGCCAGCTACAGGGGGTACGAGCAGTACTTC. Residues: CASYRGYEQYF.

The chain uses TRBV5-1 and TRBJ1-4; the match to TRBD1 covers 8 bases. CDR3 length equals 16 residues. Germline V gene sequence: CDR1 SGHRS, CDR2 YFSETQ. V was clipped by 5 bases and J by 8 bases; unmatched bases: 14. The CDR3 loop reads CASRTGTGTTYEKLFF. The CDR3 DNA is TGCGCCAGCAGAACCGGGACAGGTACTACCTACGAAAAACTGTTTTTT.

The chain carries TRBV28 and TRBJ1-5, with D unclear. Trimming shortened V by 8 bases and J by 8 bases, and 13 bases separated the two germline ends. Per germline, CDR1 MDHEN and CDR2 SYDVKM. The length of the CDR3 is 12 residues. The CDR3, as DNA: TGTGCCAGCTGGATTAACGGGGAGCCCCAGCATTTT. This sequence encodes CASWINGEPQHF.

The chain combines TRBV23-1 with TRBJ1-5, with 9 positions matching TRBD1. TRBV23-1 is an ORF, with its function uncertain. The CDR3 covers 19 residues. Trimming took 4 bases from V and 0 from J; bases not matched to a gene: 13. CDR3 nucleotide sequence: TGCGCCAGCAGTCCCCCGGACGGGACAGGGCGGCATAGCAATCAGCCCCAGCATTTT. It specifies CASSPPDGTGRHSNQPQHF.

The rearrangement joins TRBV28 to TRBJ2-7; 11 positions match TRBD1. V dropped 5 bases and J dropped 4; count of bases not matched to a gene: 7. Germline V gene sequence: CDR1 MDHEN, CDR2 SYDVKM. This CDR3 is built from 15 residues. The CDR3 DNA sequence: TGTGCCAGCAGTCCACCCGGGACAGGGGGGTACGAGCAGTACTTC. Encoded protein: CASSPPGTGGYEQYF.

The J gene is TRBJ2-5, the V gene TRBV7-6; the match to TRBD2 covers 13 bases. The germline V gene has CDR1 SGHVS and CDR2 FNYEAQ. The CDR3 totals 16 residues. Trimming at V came to 5 bases and at J to 4 bases, leaving 7 bases not matched to a gene. CDR3: CASSRRLAGGVETQYF. The CDR3 DNA sequence: TGTGCCAGCAGCCGTCGACTAGCGGGGGGCGTAGAGACCCAGTACTTC.

CDR3 DNA sequence: TGTGCCAGCAGTTTTAAAGGGGGTTGGGGCGAGCAGTACTTC. Its translation is CASSFKGGWGEQYF. This chain joins TRBV6-5 and TRBJ2-7; D is perhaps TRBD1 (6 bases). Germline V gene sequence: CDR1 MNHEY, CDR2 SVGAGI. The germline V and J ends were trimmed by 4 bases and 6 bases, with 16 bases remaining between them. This CDR3 is built from 14 residues.

Comments on this clone: An end of the junction differs from the germline gene, which may be a read error. The gene calls are TRBV5-6 and TRBJ1-2, with a weak D call TRBD1 (5 bases). This CDR3 spans 11 amino acids. Germline CDR1 reads SGHDT; CDR2 reads YYEEEE. The CDR3 sequence: CASIGGSGYPF. Written as DNA, the CDR3 is TGTGCCTCGATCGGGGGTTCTGGCTACCCCTTC.

The rearrangement links TRBV5-1 to TRBJ2-1; TRBD2 is a possible D gene (7 bases). Germline loops: CDR1 SGHRS, CDR2 YFSETQ. The germline V and J ends were trimmed by 0 bases and 7 bases, with 11 bases remaining between them. CDR3 size: 14 residues. The CDR3 DNA reads as TGCGCCAGCAGCTTGGAACAGGGAGGGAATGAGCAGTTCTTC. The encoded protein is CASSLEQGGNEQFF.

The gene calls are TRBV28 and TRBJ1-1, with a possible D match to TRBD1 (5 bases). V dropped 5 bases and J dropped 1 base, with 23 bases sitting between them. Germline values: CDR1 MDHEN, CDR2 SYDVKM. The CDR3 spans 18 residues. CDR3 sequence: CASSLPQKTAMKNTEAFF. Written as DNA, the CDR3 is TGTGCCAGCAGTCTACCGCAAAAGACAGCGATGAAGAACACTGAAGCTTTCTTT.

The V gene is TRBV19, the J gene TRBJ1-1; D might be TRBD1 (6 bases). CDR3 length: 19 residues. Looked up from germline, CDR1 is LNHDA and CDR2 is SQIVND (reference sequence). V was shortened by 5 bases and J by 0 bases, with 25 bases between the two germline ends. This chain's CDR3 is CASSLTSPGTHLMNTEAFF. CDR3 coding DNA: TGTGCCAGTAGTCTAACCTCACCCGGGACACATCTTATGAACACTGAAGCTTTCTTT.

On this clone itself: An end of the junction does not agree with germline; a read error may underlie this. V usage is TRBV7-9 and J usage is TRBJ2-3, with D possibly TRBD1 on 6 matching bases. The CDR3 is 12 residues long. The germline V gene encodes CDR1 SEHNR and CDR2 FQNEAQ (reference sequence). The CDR3 loop is CSSTPRGDTQYF. CDR3 nucleotide sequence: TGTTCCAGCACCCCGAGGGGGGATACGCAGTATTTT.

In DNA form, the CDR3 reads TGCAGCGTTGGCCGATCCGGGGACACCTTC. Protein sequence: CSVGRSGDTF. The rearrangement joins TRBV29-1 to TRBJ1-2; D gene uncertain. V lost 4 bases, J lost 12 bases, and 12 bases lay in between. Germline assignment: CDR1 SQVTM and CDR2 ANQGSEA. The CDR3 contains 10 residues.

The chain is built from TRBV5-1 and TRBJ2-1, with D perhaps TRBD1 (6 bases). The CDR3 has 14 residues. From germline, CDR1 is SGHRS and CDR2 YFSETQ. Trimming left V 3 bases short and J 3 bases short, with 10 bases between. DNA of the CDR3: TGCGCCAGCAGCTCCCGGGACATCTACAATGAGCAGTTCTTC. Translation: CASSSRDIYNEQFF.

The genes are TRBV19 and TRBJ1-5; 10 nucleotides match TRBD1. The CDR3 is 16 amino acids. Unmatched junction bases numbered 11, after V lost 5 bases and J lost 7 bases. The germline CDR1 and CDR2 sequences are LNHDA and SQIVND (reference sequence). CDR3 bases: TGTGCCAGTAGTTCTCCGGGACAGGGGTTTCGGCAGCCCCAGCATTTT. It is translated as CASSSPGQGFRQPQHF. The full variable domain, in which reference TRBV19 and TRBJ1-5 provide the parts outside the CDR3, is DGGITQSPKYLFRKEGQNVTLSCEQNLNHDAMYWYRQDPGQGLRLIYYSQIVNDFQKGDIAEGYSVSREKKESFPLTVTSAQKNPTAFYLCASSSPGQGFRQPQHFGDGTRLSIL.

The J gene is TRBJ1-2, the V gene TRBV18, with D unclear. In germline, CDR1 is KGHSH, CDR2 LQKENI. V lost 3 bases and J lost 6, with 8 bases in between. The CDR3 totals 12 residues. CDR3 DNA: TGTGCCAGCTCACCTTACAGAGATGGCTACACCTTC. This sequence encodes CASSPYRDGYTF.

This rearrangement joins TRBV5-4 to TRBJ1-2; D is unclear. Germline CDR1 SGHNT, CDR2 YYREEE (reference sequence). There are 11 residues in the CDR3. V lost 2 bases to trimming and J lost 8 bases, with 7 bases between them. Here the CDR3 reads CASSLAGGYTF. Written as DNA, the CDR3 is TGTGCCAGCAGCTTAGCGGGAGGCTACACCTTC.

This rearrangement joins TRBV2 to TRBJ2-2, with TRBD1 identical over 8 bases. This CDR3 has 17 amino acids. V lost 0 bases to trimming and J lost 4 bases; unmatched junction nucleotides: 7. The germline gives CDR1 SNHLY, CDR2 FYNNEI. As DNA, the CDR3 is TGTGCCAGCAGTGAAGCGGCAGGGGGCAGGGGCACCGGGGAGCTGTTTTTT. Protein product: CASSEAAGGRGTGELFF.

V usage is TRBV9 and J usage is TRBJ1-6; D is possibly TRBD1 (6 bases). The CDR3 extends over 16 amino acids. V lost 4 bases and J lost 7, with 18 bases in between. Germline V gives CDR1 SGDLS, CDR2 YYNGEE. The CDR3 DNA reads as TGTGCCAGCAGCCCAACGGGGGGCGCACGGAATTCACCCCTCCACTTT. This encodes CASSPTGGARNSPLHF.

V is TRBV12-5 and J is TRBJ2-1; D is ambiguous. Germline values: CDR1 LGHNT, CDR2 FRNRAP. The V gene lost 6 bases and the J gene lost 5 bases, with 11 bases spanning the gap. The CDR3 totals 13 residues. CDR3 protein: CASGYSGHNEQFF. In DNA, the CDR3 is TGTGCTAGTGGCTACTCAGGCCACAATGAGCAGTTCTTC.

On this clone: The junction departs from germline at one end; a sequencing error may be responsible. The V gene is TRBV7-9, the J gene TRBJ2-2; D not resolved. The CDR3 sequence is 12 residues long. Germline V gives CDR1 SEHNR, CDR2 FQNEAQ (reference sequence). The CDR3, as DNA: TGTTCCAGCAGCTTAGAGAGGGGGGAGCTGTTTTTT. As protein: CSSSLERGELFF.

CDR3 in DNA: TGTGCCAGCAGCCAAGGGGGGGGCAATCAGCCCCAGCATTTT. It is translated as CASSQGGGNQPQHF. This rearrangement joins TRBV14 to TRBJ1-5, with TRBD1 as a possible D gene (5 bases). Germline CDR1 is SGHDN and CDR2 is FVKESK. Trimming took off 1 base at V and 2 bases at J, with 6 bases between the two ends. The CDR3 has 14 amino acids.

The rearrangement uses TRBV6-6 and TRBJ1-2; perhaps TRBD1 as D (6 bases). CDR1 is MNHNY, CDR2 SVGAGI, per germline (reference sequence). This CDR3 comprises 13 residues. V lost 4 bases, J lost 7 bases, and 13 bases lay in between. CDR3 DNA: TGTGCCAGCAGTTCGAAACAGGGAGTTGGCTACACCTTC. It codes for CASSSKQGVGYTF.

The chain links TRBV19 to TRBJ1-6; 7 nucleotides match TRBD1. The CDR3 is made up of 15 amino acids. The germline gives CDR1 LNHDA, CDR2 SQIVND (reference sequence). After removal of 3 bases from V and 9 bases from J, the junction contained 8 bases not matched to a gene. CDR3 sequence: CASSIGGDRTSPLHF. CDR3 nucleotide sequence: TGTGCCAGTAGTATCGGAGGGGACAGAACTTCACCCCTCCACTTT.

This clone occurred once. The chain has TRBV27 and TRBJ2-7, with a possible D match to TRBD1 (6 bases). V was cut by 6 bases and J by 2 bases, with 14 bases left in between. Germline CDR1 is MNHEY and CDR2 is SMNVEV (reference sequence). CDR3 length: 14 residues. The CDR3 nucleotides are TGTGCCAGCAGGGACATCAGGGGAACCTACGAGCAGTACTTC. Translation gives CASRDIRGTYEQYF.